This paragraph reports one T cell receptor (beta chain). The data were obtained in a study of blood T cell repertoires in COVID-19. Whole-study context: Acute and convalescent COVID-19 specimens originated in the United States, Italy and Spain. T cells, B-cell-depleted T cells, or PBMCs provided the cDNA or gDNA that served as material.

Germline trimming cut 5 bases from V and 0 bases from J; bases unmatched to any gene: 10. Germline CDR1 is MNHNY and CDR2 is SVGAGI (reference sequence). This CDR3 is built from 17 residues. In the study's own analysis: Scientists estimated how many nucleated cells there were by amplifying reference gene primers. Assay: immunoSEQ multiplex PCR; the TCRdb copy retains only in-frame clones and omits some. V, J and clone size are those of that table, while D and trimming were read from the DNA. The sample shows under 350,000 clones, 85% to 90% of them seen only once. The TCR comes from a man aged 40-49 years with acute or convalescent COVID-19. The chain couples TRBV6-6 to TRBJ2-1, with 7 nucleotides matching TRBD2. Sample: peripheral blood. The CDR3 coding sequence is TGTGCCAGCAGTCAGCGGGGCGGACCGAGCTCCTACAATGAGCAGTTCTTC. It yields the protein CASSQRGGPSSYNEQFF.